These 31 T cell receptor beta chains originate from one sample sequenced in a study of cytomegalovirus exposure and HLA in healthy donors. Vbeta (60) and Jbeta (13) primers were used in the PCR. TCRdb's table, derived via immunoSEQ multiplex PCR, lists solely in-frame clones and lacks some. The sample has about 76,000 clones; about 76% are singletons. Sequenced input: PBMCs. The receptors here all came from a male donor in good health and CMV-seropositive.

The CDR3 bases are TGTGCCAGCAGCGACAACAGGGCAGCCAAAAACATTCAGTACTTC. Encoded protein: CASSDNRAAKNIQYF. This chain connects TRBV9 to TRBJ2-4; maybe TRBD1 (6 bases). This CDR3 is built from 15 residues. With 3 bases removed from V and 0 bases from J, the gap between germline ends came to 10 bases. Germline V CDR1 and CDR2: SGDLS, YYNGEE.

This rearrangement joins TRBV19 to TRBJ1-5, with a weak D call TRBD1 (6 bases). V gave up 4 bases and J gave up 2 bases, with 12 bases separating them. This CDR3 contains 15 residues. Germline V gives CDR1 LNHDA, CDR2 SQIVND (reference sequence). CDR3 sequence: CASSRIEGGNQPQHF. CDR3 coding DNA: TGTGCCAGTAGTAGGATCGAGGGGGGCAATCAGCCCCAGCATTTT.

This clone was picked up a small number of times. The rearrangement uses TRBV2 and TRBJ2-7, with a possible D match to TRBD1 (6 bases). V gave up 7 bases and J gave up 5 bases, with 18 bases separating them. The CDR3 has 14 residues. Looked up from germline, CDR1 is SNHLY and CDR2 is FYNNEI. CDR3 residues: CASTPRQGSHEQYF. The CDR3 DNA reads TGTGCCAGCACCCCCCGGCAGGGGTCCCACGAGCAGTACTTC.

The CDR3 nucleotides read TGTGCCACCTCTGAGAGGGGGACAGGGTTGGGAGGCTACACCTTC. This codes for CATSERGTGLGGYTF. The chain combines TRBV19 with TRBJ1-2, with 9 bases matching TRBD1. The CDR3 has 15 residues. With 10 bases clipped from V and 8 bases from J, the junction kept 17 bases outside the gene matches. From germline, CDR1 is LNHDA and CDR2 SQIVND (reference sequence).

The chain uses TRBV10-3 and TRBJ2-7, with TRBD1 matching 12 bases. J lost 2 bases, V lost 4 bases, and 3 bases had no gene match. Germline V gene sequence: CDR1 ENHRY, CDR2 SYGVKD. This CDR3 is built from 15 residues. The CDR3 reads CAISVGTGGTYEQYF. CDR3 sequence (DNA): TGTGCCATCAGTGTGGGGACAGGGGGCACCTACGAGCAGTACTTC.

The chain has TRBV10-2 and TRBJ1-6, with a tentative D call TRBD1 (6 bases). Germline V gene lookup returns CDR1 WSHSY and CDR2 SAAADI. V lost 5 bases and J lost 10, with 24 bases in between. The CDR3 covers 17 residues. For the CDR3, the DNA is TGCGCCAGCAGTACTCAGGGGACGCGGCTGATTGGATCACCCCTCCACTTT. As protein: CASSTQGTRLIGSPLHF.

This clone has only a few counts. V is TRBV5-1 and J is TRBJ2-7; 9 nucleotides match TRBD1. J was trimmed by 2 bases and V by 7 bases; bases with no gene match: 10. Germline CDR1 reads SGHRS; CDR2 reads YFSETQ. The CDR3 runs to 15 residues. The CDR3 DNA sequence: TGCGCCAGCGGTCCTCGACAGGGGGAGGCCTACGAGCAGTACTTC. Amino acids: CASGPRQGEAYEQYF. The entire variable domain, with the rest obtained from reference TRBV5-1 and TRBJ2-7, is as follows: KAGVTQTPRYLIKTRGQQVTLSCSPISGHRSVSWYQQTPGQGLQFLFEYFSETQRNKGNFPGRFSGRQFSNSRSEMNVSTLELGDSALYLCASGPRQGEAYEQYFGPGTRLTVT.

V usage is TRBV5-1 and J usage is TRBJ2-2, with D perhaps TRBD1 (6 bases). CDR1 SGHRS and CDR2 YFSETQ come from the germline V gene. CDR3 length: 15 amino acids. Trimming pared 1 base from V and 7 bases from J, leaving 14 bases between. Written as DNA, the CDR3 is TGCGCCAGCAGCTTGCCAGGGGCGCAGGGCGGGGAGCTGTTTTTT. Protein product: CASSLPGAQGGELFF.

CDR3 protein: CASSLQGTDTQYF. The CDR3 DNA reads TGCGCCAGCAGTCTTCAGGGGACAGATACGCAGTATTTT. The chain has TRBV10-2 and TRBJ2-3, with D possibly TRBD1 on 6 matching bases. Trimming shortened V by 5 bases and J by 3 bases, and 9 bases separated the two germline ends. Looked up from germline, CDR1 is WSHSY and CDR2 is SAAADI. The length of the CDR3 is 13 residues.

V and J are TRBV5-1 and TRBJ1-5; 8 bases are shared with TRBD1. Trimming took 3 bases from V and 6 from J; bases not matched to a gene: 5. Germline V lookup: CDR1 SGHRS, CDR2 YFSETQ. The CDR3 loop spans 14 amino acids. The CDR3 protein is CASSSGGVGQPQHF. In DNA form, the CDR3 reads TGCGCCAGCAGCTCAGGGGGCGTAGGTCAGCCCCAGCATTTT. The entire variable domain, with the rest obtained from reference TRBV5-1 and TRBJ1-5, is as follows: KAGVTQTPRYLIKTRGQQVTLSCSPISGHRSVSWYQQTPGQGLQFLFEYFSETQRNKGNFPGRFSGRQFSNSRSEMNVSTLELGDSALYLCASSSGGVGQPQHFGDGTRLSIL.

This rearrangement joins TRBV11-2 to TRBJ2-7; D unresolved. The CDR3 runs to 14 residues. Germline loops: CDR1 SGHAT, CDR2 FQNNGV. V was clipped by 5 bases and J by 3 bases, with 14 bases between them. The CDR3 is CASSPRGGNYEQYF. The DNA for the CDR3 is TGTGCCAGCAGCCCAAGAGGCGGAAACTACGAGCAGTACTTC.

This sequence joins TRBV19 and TRBJ2-1, with 7 bases matching TRBD2. This CDR3 is 15 amino acids long. Per germline, CDR1 LNHDA and CDR2 SQIVND (reference sequence). Trimming took 7 bases from V and 6 from J; bases not matched to a gene: 12. CDR3 coding DNA: TGTGCCAGTACCTCACCGGGAGGTGGCGCCAATGAGCAGTTCTTC. Protein product: CASTSPGGGANEQFF.

V is TRBV20-1 and J is TRBJ1-2; D unclear. Per germline, CDR1 DFQATT and CDR2 SNEGSKA (reference sequence). This CDR3 region has 11 residues. The V end lost 5 bases, the J end lost 4 bases, and 8 bases lay between the germline ends. CDR3 region: CSAANSYGYTF. CDR3 DNA: TGCAGTGCTGCAAACAGCTATGGCTACACCTTC.

This chain uses TRBV11-1 with TRBJ2-5; D might be TRBD2 (5 bases). The CDR3 is made up of 15 amino acids. Per the germline V gene, CDR1 is SGHAT and CDR2 is FQDESV (reference sequence). Trimming stripped 2 bases from V and 4 bases from J, with 14 bases between. CDR3 in amino acids: CASSLTPQRAETQYF. Written as DNA, the CDR3 is TGTGCCAGCAGCTTAACACCCCAGAGGGCAGAGACCCAGTACTTC.

The CDR3 is CASSAGTSGRASSSYEQYF. CDR3 nucleotides: TGCGCCAGCAGCGCAGGGACTAGCGGGAGGGCCTCCAGCTCCTACGAGCAGTACTTC. The chain recombines TRBV5-1 with TRBJ2-7, with 16 bases lining up with TRBD2. The CDR3 is 19 amino acids. CDR1 SGHRS and CDR2 YFSETQ come from the germline V gene. Trimming removed 4 bases from V and 0 bases from J; junction bases left unmatched: 10.

The V gene is TRBV29-1, the J gene TRBJ2-7; perhaps TRBD2 as D (5 bases). Per germline, CDR1 SQVTM and CDR2 ANQGSEA. This CDR3 has 13 residues. The V and J ends lost 4 bases and 0 bases respectively, with 10 bases between them. For the CDR3, the DNA is TGCAGCGTTGGAGGGCATATCTCCTACGAGCAGTACTTC. Residues: CSVGGHISYEQYF.

The chain joins TRBV29-1 to TRBJ2-6; 10 bases fit TRBD1. The V gene's germline CDR1 is SQVTM and CDR2 ANQGSEA. The trim removed 0 bases at V and 1 base at J, leaving 3 bases unmatched. The CDR3 contains 17 residues. The CDR3 is CSVEDRGQGSGANVLTF. CDR3 coding DNA: TGCAGCGTTGAAGATAGGGGACAGGGGTCTGGGGCCAACGTCCTGACTTTC. Using reference TRBV29-1 and TRBJ2-6 for the parts outside the CDR3, the full variable domain is SAVISQKPSRDICQRGTSLTIQCQVDSQVTMMFWYRQQPGQSLTLIATANQGSEATYESGFVIDKFPISRPNLTFSTLTVSNMSPEDSSIYLCSVEDRGQGSGANVLTFGAGSRLTVL.

This rearrangement joins TRBV28 to TRBJ2-7; a weak D match, TRBD1 (6 bases). Trimming took off 7 bases at V and 2 bases at J, with 21 bases between the two ends. Germline V gene lookup returns CDR1 MDHEN and CDR2 SYDVKM. This CDR3 has 16 amino acids. The CDR3 nucleotides are TGTGCCAGCAACCGACTCCGGGACACAAAACCCTACGAGCAGTACTTC. Protein product: CASNRLRDTKPYEQYF.

The V call is TRBV9, the J call TRBJ2-5; 7 nucleotides agree with TRBD2. J lost 3 bases, V lost 4 bases, and 6 bases had no gene match. This CDR3 contains 14 residues. Germline V gene data show CDR1 as SGDLS and CDR2 as YYNGEE. CDR3 in amino acids: CASSPSGSKETQYF. In DNA form, the CDR3 reads TGTGCCAGCAGCCCTAGCGGCAGTAAAGAGACCCAGTACTTC.

The chain combines TRBV6-1 with TRBJ2-7; unclear D gene. The CDR3 contains 10 residues. Germline assignment: CDR1 MNHNS and CDR2 SASEGT. The V and J ends lost 8 bases and 5 bases respectively, with 7 bases between them. CDR3 DNA: TGTGCCAGCTTAGAAAACGAGCAGTACTTC. This sequence encodes CASLENEQYF.

In this sample, this clone turned up a few times. The chain employs TRBV30 and TRBJ2-1; no reliable D call. The CDR3 contains 12 residues. CDR1 and CDR2 from the germline V gene are GTSNPN and SVGIG (reference sequence). The V and J ends lost 3 bases and 9 bases respectively, with 12 bases between them. The chain's CDR3 is CAWSAPRVEQFF. The DNA of the CDR3 is TGTGCCTGGAGCGCCCCGCGTGTTGAGCAGTTCTTC.

The V gene is TRBV19, the J gene TRBJ1-1, with D tentatively TRBD1 (6 bases). This CDR3 is built from 14 residues. Trimming left V 3 bases short and J 3 bases short, with 11 bases between. Germline CDR1 reads LNHDA; CDR2 reads SQIVND (reference sequence). The CDR3: CASSIRGRDTEAFF. The CDR3 nucleotides are TGTGCCAGTAGTATCAGGGGTAGGGACACTGAAGCTTTCTTT.

The chain links TRBV19 to TRBJ1-1, with D possibly matching TRBD1 (6 bases). CDR3 length equals 14 residues. Germline assignment: CDR1 LNHDA and CDR2 SQIVND (reference sequence). Trimming shortened V by 7 bases and J by 5 bases, and 17 bases separated the two germline ends. CDR3 bases: TGTGCCAGTATATGGGGGCCCGAGGGAACTGAAGCTTTCTTT. Amino acids: CASIWGPEGTEAFF. The full variable domain, rest sourced from reference TRBV19 and TRBJ1-1, is DGGITQSPKYLFRKEGQNVTLSCEQNLNHDAMYWYRQDPGQGLRLIYYSQIVNDFQKGDIAEGYSVSREKKESFPLTVTSAQKNPTAFYLCASIWGPEGTEAFFGQGTRLTVV.

V is TRBV7-2 and J is TRBJ2-1; 12 positions agree with TRBD2. V shed 5 bases and J 6 bases; nucleotides not matched to a gene: 14. CDR1 and CDR2 (germline): SGHTA, FQGNSA. The CDR3 covers 18 residues. This CDR3 reads CASSPYFLAGGPGNEQFF. CDR3 bases: TGTGCCAGCAGCCCCTACTTCCTAGCGGGGGGGCCGGGCAATGAGCAGTTCTTC.

The chain uses TRBV27 and TRBJ1-5; 9 nucleotides agree with TRBD1. J gave up 4 bases and V 0 bases, and 1 base lay outside the gene matches. Germline CDR1 is MNHEY and CDR2 is SMNVEV (reference sequence). This CDR3 spans 15 amino acids. CDR3 residues: CASSLSGTGNQPQHF. The CDR3, as DNA: TGTGCCAGCAGTTTATCCGGGACAGGGAATCAGCCCCAGCATTTT.

This rearrangement joins TRBV7-2 to TRBJ2-7, with TRBD1 matching 9 bases. CDR3 length: 15 amino acids. V lost 8 bases to trimming and J lost 3 bases; unmatched junction nucleotides: 11. The germline V gene has CDR1 SGHTA and CDR2 FQGNSA. This chain's CDR3 is CASQVGQGPFYEQYF. DNA of the CDR3: TGTGCCAGCCAAGTGGGACAGGGTCCGTTCTACGAGCAGTACTTC.

The chain couples TRBV2 to TRBJ2-3, with 9 bases that match TRBD1. Trimming removed 5 bases from V and 6 bases from J; junction bases left unmatched: 0. The CDR3 totals 12 residues. The germline V gene encodes CDR1 SNHLY and CDR2 FYNNEI. CDR3 DNA sequence: TGTGCCAGCAGTACAGGGGGCGATACGCAGTATTTT. This encodes CASSTGGDTQYF.

The CDR3 here is CASSEAETGGRSIYF. DNA of the CDR3: TGTGCCAGCAGTGAAGCGGAGACAGGGGGCAGAAGCATATATTTT. The gene calls are TRBV6-1 and TRBJ1-3, with 10 positions matching TRBD1. J lost 12 bases, V lost 0 bases, and 8 bases had no gene match. Germline CDR1 is MNHNS and CDR2 is SASEGT. The CDR3 spans 15 residues.

This clone was seen more than once but under ten times. This rearrangement joins TRBV19 to TRBJ2-6, with D maybe TRBD1 (5 bases). CDR1 is LNHDA and CDR2 is SQIVND in the germline V gene (reference sequence). The V end lost 3 bases, the J end lost 0 bases, and 6 bases lay between the germline ends. The CDR3 totals 15 residues. The CDR3 loop is CASSIDSSGANVLTF. CDR3 sequence (DNA): TGTGCCAGTAGTATTGACAGCTCTGGGGCCAACGTCCTGACTTTC.

V and J are TRBV30 and TRBJ1-1, with D tentatively TRBD1 (6 bases). The CDR3 is 13 amino acids. Germline values: CDR1 GTSNPN, CDR2 SVGIG (reference sequence). Trimming left V 3 bases short and J 5 bases short, with 13 bases between. Written as DNA, the CDR3 is TGTGCCTGGAGGCCGAGGGGGGGGACTGAAGCTTTCTTT. The encoded protein is CAWRPRGGTEAFF.

The V gene is TRBV25-1, the J gene TRBJ1-4, with D tentatively TRBD1 (6 bases). CDR1 and CDR2 (germline): MGHDK, SYGVNS. Trimming stripped 5 bases from V and 4 bases from J, with 11 bases between. The CDR3 totals 14 residues. CDR3 protein: CASSTGRHNEKLFF. The CDR3 DNA reads as TGTGCCAGCAGTACAGGGAGACATAATGAAAAACTGTTTTTT.